Included here is one T cell receptor beta chain sequence, with context. Its target is unknown. The sample originates from a study of CD8+ T cells in alopecia areata. Whole-study results and caveats: In blood and scalp, many expanded lesional clones persisted during tofacitinib. Scalp clonality, along with expanded CD8+ clones among the top 100, was significantly decreased by tofacitinib.

Treatment given: oral pan-JAK inhibitor, 5-10 mg twice daily. Researchers gathered lesional scalp punch biopsies and peripheral blood from patients with alopecia areata. Extracted RNA was reverse transcribed into cDNA, the sequencing template. Sequencing was performed with immunoSEQ multiplex PCR; in TCRdb, only in-frame clones are kept and a portion is missing. This table has 200,000 or so clones, 35% to 40% appearing once. Trimming removed 0 bases from V and 2 bases from J, with 16 bases in between. This CDR3 comprises 17 residues. Germline CDR1 and CDR2: SGDLS and YYNGEE. The specimen was CD4+ T cells sorted from blood, collected at approximately week 30, from a patient treated with tofacitinib. The chain employs TRBV9 and TRBJ2-3; D gene uncertain. The source of this sequence is a human donor with alopecia areata. CDR3: CASSVGGRSNPTDTQYF. Written as DNA, the CDR3 is TGTGCCAGCAGCGTAGGTGGCCGCTCGAACCCCACAGATACGCAGTATTTT.